The 14 T cell receptor beta chains presented below share a single source sample, sequenced in a study of CD8+CD57+ T cells in acquired aplastic anemia. TCR beta VDJ and CDR3 profiles were obtained from a genomic DNA template. TCRdb reanalysed the reads using MiXCR and keeps one entry per CDR3 protein. The sample holds around 200,000 distinct CDR3 sequences, approximately 50% seen once. The authors sequenced patients whose flow cytometry had shown CD8+CD57+ cell expansion. What was sequenced was sorted CD4+, CD8+, or CD8+CD57+ T cells (not recorded which) from PBMCs. All receptors derive from a human donor with aplastic anemia.

The V and J genes are TRBV5-1 and TRBJ1-6, with TRBD1 matching over 8 bases. The V gene end was trimmed by 0 bases and the J gene end by 7 bases; junction bases not matched to a gene: 6. CDR1 SGHRS and CDR2 YFSETQ come from the germline V gene. This CDR3 contains 16 residues. CDR3 loop: CASSLASRGRNSPLHF. The CDR3 coding sequence is TGCGCCAGCAGCTTGGCCTCCAGGGGGCGGAATTCACCCCTCCACTTT.

With respect to this clonotype: The junction differs from germline at one of its ends, possibly a read error. This chain connects TRBV10-2 to TRBJ2-1; D could derive from TRBD1 or TRBD2 (6 bases each). There are 15 residues in the CDR3. CDR1 is WSHSY and CDR2 is SAAADI in the germline V gene. The CDR3 here is CASLTGATGYNERFF. The CDR3 nucleotides read TGCGCCAGCTTAACGGGGGCCACGGGTTACAATGAGCGGTTCTTC.

V and J are TRBV10-3 and TRBJ1-2; no firm D call. Germline values: CDR1 ENHRY, CDR2 SYGVKD. CDR3 length: 14 residues. V lost 7 bases to trimming and J lost 3 bases, with 15 bases between them. CDR3 coding DNA: TGTGCCATCACCCAGGCCTCAGTGGACTATGGCTACACCTTC. Translated: CAITQASVDYGYTF.

Notes on this clonotype: Compared with germline, one end of the junction differs, possibly owing to a read error. V is TRBV2 and J is TRBJ2-1; 10 bases are a match to TRBD2. The CDR3 runs to 15 residues. Germline lookup yields CDR1 SNHLY and CDR2 FYNNEI. The chain's CDR3 is CASRKGLAAYNEQFF. CDR3 nucleotides: TGTGCCAGCAGAAAAGGACTAGCGGCCTACAATGAGCAGTTCTTT.

The chain is built from TRBV7-9 and TRBJ2-5; D is unresolved. V lost 5 bases to trimming and J lost 2 bases, with 9 bases between them. The CDR3 spans 13 residues. The germline gives CDR1 SEHNR, CDR2 FQNEAQ (reference sequence). DNA of the CDR3: TGTGCCAGCAGCAATCGATATCAAGAGACCCAGTACTTC. The encoded protein is CASSNRYQETQYF. Variable domain in full (rest from reference TRBV7-9 and TRBJ2-5): DTGVSQNPRHKITKRGQNVTFRCDPISEHNRLYWYRQTLGQGPEFLTYFQNEAQLEKSRLLSDRFSAERPKGSFSTLEIQRTEQGDSAMYLCASSNRYQETQYFGPGTRLLVL.

This clonotype was recorded a few times. The chain couples TRBV10-3 to TRBJ2-5, with D unclear. Germline CDR1 is ENHRY and CDR2 is SYGVKD. The CDR3 consists of 13 residues. V was clipped by 2 bases and J by 0 bases, with 4 bases between them. The CDR3 region is CAISEKYQETQYF. CDR3 in DNA: TGTGCCATCAGTGAGAAGTACCAAGAGACCCAGTACTTC.

About this clonotype itself: A much larger clonotype is one base distant, so this may be a read error. The genes are TRBV5-1 and TRBJ2-1; possible D gene TRBD2, 6 bases. V dropped 3 bases and J dropped 7 bases, with 20 bases sitting between them. In germline, CDR1 is SGHRS, CDR2 YFSETQ. The CDR3 extends over 16 amino acids. The CDR3 nucleotides are TGCGCCAGCAGCTCTTCTCCTCGCGGAGGAGGGAATGAGCAGTTCTTC. Protein: CASSSSPRGGGNEQFF. The full variable domain, completed using reference TRBV5-1 and TRBJ2-1, is KAGVTQTPRYLIKTRGQQVTLSCSPISGHRSVSWYQQTPGQGLQFLFEYFSETQRNKGNFPGRFSGRQFSNSRSEMNVSTLELGDSALYLCASSSSPRGGGNEQFFGPGTRLTVL.

There are many counts of this clonotype. The chain links TRBV13 to TRBJ2-7; TRBD1 matches at 7 bases. This CDR3 has 14 residues. J was trimmed by 0 bases and V by 2 bases; bases with no gene match: 1. Per germline, CDR1 PRHDT and CDR2 FYEKMQ (reference sequence). In nucleotides, the CDR3 is TGTGCCAGCAGCTTACCAGGGGGCTCCTACGAGCAGTACTTC. Translating it yields CASSLPGGSYEQYF.

V is TRBV18 and J is TRBJ2-5; D call uncertain. Trimming stripped 2 bases from V and 5 bases from J, with 9 bases between. CDR1 and CDR2 (germline): KGHSH, LQKENI. The CDR3 is made up of 13 amino acids. This chain's CDR3 is CASSPRAMETQYF. CDR3 DNA: TGTGCCAGCTCACCAAGGGCCATGGAGACCCAGTACTTC. The full variable domain, rest sourced from reference TRBV18 and TRBJ2-5, is NAGVMQNPRHLVRRRGQEARLRCSPMKGHSHVYWYRQLPEEGLKFMVYLQKENIIDESGMPKERFSAEFPKEGPSILRIQQVVRGDSAAYFCASSPRAMETQYFGPGTRLLVL.

The V and J genes are TRBV24-1 and TRBJ2-3; unclear D gene. The CDR3 covers 14 residues. Germline CDR1 and CDR2: KGHDR and SFDVKD. Trimming took off 4 bases at V and 4 bases at J, with 11 bases between the two ends. The CDR3 here is CATSDSSRADTQYF. In DNA, the CDR3 is TGTGCCACCAGTGACTCATCTAGAGCAGATACGCAGTATTTT.

V is TRBV10-3 and J is TRBJ1-6; 10 bases agree with TRBD1. The germline V gene encodes CDR1 ENHRY and CDR2 SYGVKD. CDR3 length: 13 amino acids. The V gene end was trimmed by 10 bases and the J gene end by 9 bases; junction bases not matched to a gene: 6. In DNA form, the CDR3 reads TGTGCCAGCAGCCGGACAGGGGGTTCACCCCTCCACTTT. Translation: CASSRTGGSPLHF.

The CDR3 region has the DNA TGTGCCAGTAGTAACGGGCAGGGAACAAGCTCCTACAATGAGCAGTTCTTC. Amino acid sequence: CASSNGQGTSSYNEQFF. This rearrangement joins TRBV19 to TRBJ2-1; weak D call: TRBD1 (5 bases). This CDR3 is 17 amino acids long. Trimming stripped 4 bases from V and 0 bases from J, with 16 bases between. The germline V gene encodes CDR1 LNHDA and CDR2 SQIVND (reference sequence).

The chain employs TRBV19 and TRBJ1-5, with 8 positions matching TRBD1. The CDR3 consists of 16 residues. V shed 5 bases and J 5 bases; nucleotides not matched to a gene: 11. CDR1 is LNHDA and CDR2 is SQIVND in the germline V gene (reference sequence). The CDR3 DNA sequence: TGTGCCAGTAGTCGAGAGGACAGGGAAATCTATCAGCCCCAGCATTTT. This sequence encodes CASSREDREIYQPQHF.

This clonotype was counted many times. V usage is TRBV24-1 and J usage is TRBJ1-5; TRBD1 agrees at 9 bases. Germline V lookup: CDR1 KGHDR, CDR2 SFDVKD. CDR3 length: 18 residues. V was clipped by 4 bases and J by 3 bases; unmatched bases: 12. CDR3 region: CATSDSPSGQGVNQPQHF. CDR3 nucleotides: TGTGCCACCAGTGACTCACCGTCGGGACAGGGAGTCAATCAGCCCCAGCATTTT.